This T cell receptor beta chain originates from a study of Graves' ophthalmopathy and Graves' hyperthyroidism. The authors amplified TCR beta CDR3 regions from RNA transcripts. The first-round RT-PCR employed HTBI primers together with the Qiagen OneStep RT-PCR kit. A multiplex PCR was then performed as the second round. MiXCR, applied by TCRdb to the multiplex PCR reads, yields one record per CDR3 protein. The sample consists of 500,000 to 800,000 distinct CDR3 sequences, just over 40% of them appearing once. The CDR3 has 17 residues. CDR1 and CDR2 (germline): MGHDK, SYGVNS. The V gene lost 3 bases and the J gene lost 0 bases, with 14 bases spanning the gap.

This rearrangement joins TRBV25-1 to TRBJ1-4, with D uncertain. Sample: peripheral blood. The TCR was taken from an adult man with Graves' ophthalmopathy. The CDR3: CASSDEGPGATNEKLFF. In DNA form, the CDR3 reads TGTGCCAGCAGTGATGAAGGGCCCGGGGCAACTAATGAAAAACTGTTTTTT.